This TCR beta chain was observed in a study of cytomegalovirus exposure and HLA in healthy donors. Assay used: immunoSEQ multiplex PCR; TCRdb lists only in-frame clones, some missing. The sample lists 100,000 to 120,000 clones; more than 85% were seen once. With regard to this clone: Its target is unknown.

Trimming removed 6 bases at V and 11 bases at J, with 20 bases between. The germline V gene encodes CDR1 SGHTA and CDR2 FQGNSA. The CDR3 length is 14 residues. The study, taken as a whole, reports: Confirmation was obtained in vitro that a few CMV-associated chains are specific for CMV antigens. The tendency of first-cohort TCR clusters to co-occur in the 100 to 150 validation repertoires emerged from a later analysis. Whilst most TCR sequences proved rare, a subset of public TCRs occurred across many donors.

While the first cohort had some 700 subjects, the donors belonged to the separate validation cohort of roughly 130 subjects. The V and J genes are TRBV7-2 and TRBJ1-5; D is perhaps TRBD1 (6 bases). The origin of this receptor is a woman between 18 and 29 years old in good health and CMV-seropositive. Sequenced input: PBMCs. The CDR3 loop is CASRGGAASNSQHF. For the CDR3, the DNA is TGTGCCAGCAGGGGGGGGGCAGCCTCAAATTCCCAGCATTTT.